Shown below are 14 T cell receptor beta chains from a single sample sequenced in a study of cytomegalovirus exposure and HLA in healthy donors. Vbeta (60) and Jbeta (13) primers were used in the PCR. TCRdb keeps only in-frame clones here, not all; method: immunoSEQ multiplex PCR. The repertoire holds under 200,000 clones, with around 75% as singletons. Material: PBMCs. Every receptor here comes from a woman younger than 45 in good health and CMV-seronegative.

V usage is TRBV7-3 and J usage is TRBJ2-1, with 8 bases that match TRBD1. After removal of 4 bases from V and 7 bases from J, the junction contained 3 bases not matched to a gene. In germline, CDR1 is SGHTA, CDR2 FQGTGA. The CDR3 runs 13 residues. CDR3 DNA: TGTGCCAGCAGCTCGGACAGGGATAATGAGCAGTTCTTC. It translates to CASSSDRDNEQFF.

This chain links TRBV11-2 with TRBJ2-5, with 10 nucleotides matching TRBD2. V lost 5 bases, J lost 5 bases, and 5 bases stayed unmatched. The CDR3 consists of 14 residues. The germline gives CDR1 SGHAT, CDR2 FQNNGV. CDR3 amino acids: CASSPGLALETQYF. CDR3 in DNA: TGTGCCAGCAGCCCGGGACTAGCGTTGGAGACCCAGTACTTC.

CDR3 DNA sequence: TGTGCCAGCAGCTTACCGGGAAGGCAGTCCGATGAGCAGTTCTTC. Encoded protein: CASSLPGRQSDEQFF. The rearrangement links TRBV5-4 to TRBJ2-1, with a weak D call TRBD2 (5 bases). V was pared by 2 bases and J by 8 bases, with 17 bases between. This CDR3 region has 15 residues. Germline V gives CDR1 SGHNT, CDR2 YYREEE (reference sequence).

V is TRBV5-1 and J is TRBJ2-7, with 8 nucleotides matching TRBD1. Germline assignment: CDR1 SGHRS and CDR2 YFSETQ. The V and J ends lost 2 bases and 0 bases, in that order; junction bases with no gene match: 16. The CDR3 loop spans 19 amino acids. As DNA, the CDR3 is TGCGCCAGCAGCTTCCGGACAGGGCCACGTAAAGTTAGCTCCTACGAGCAGTACTTC. Amino acid sequence: CASSFRTGPRKVSSYEQYF.

About this clone itself: At one end the junction does not follow the germline gene, possibly because of a read error. Other nucleotide sequences from this sample produce the same CDR3. The CDR3: CASSALQGARWTEAFF. The CDR3 bases are TGTGCTAGCAGCGCCCTACAGGGGGCGAGATGGACTGAAGCTTTCTTT. This chain links TRBV5-6 with TRBJ1-1; TRBD1 agrees at 9 bases. Germline CDR1 and CDR2: SGHDT and YYEEEE. The CDR3 is 16 residues long.

This clone appeared a few times. The chain links TRBV10-1 to TRBJ1-1, with D perhaps TRBD1 (6 bases). V was trimmed by 5 bases and J by 1 base, leaving 11 bases between them. Germline loops: CDR1 WNHNN, CDR2 SYGVQD (reference sequence). This CDR3 is 14 amino acids long. The CDR3 coding sequence is TGCGCCAGCAGTAGAACGACAGGGAACACTGAAGCTTTCTTT. Its translation: CASSRTTGNTEAFF.

The gene calls are TRBV5-1 and TRBJ1-4, with TRBD1 as a possible D gene (5 bases). Germline loops: CDR1 SGHRS, CDR2 YFSETQ. This CDR3 has 15 amino acids. V was cut by 0 bases and J by 8 bases, with 14 bases left in between. The CDR3, as DNA: TGCGCCAGCAGCTTGGCCGGCGGACAACCAGAAAAACTGTTTTTT. It specifies CASSLAGGQPEKLFF.

This chain joins TRBV7-2 and TRBJ2-3, with TRBD1 identical over 7 bases. The CDR3 loop spans 17 amino acids. Germline V gene lookup returns CDR1 SGHTA and CDR2 FQGNSA. The junction had 9 bases not matched to a gene; V was cut back by 3 bases and J by 0 bases. The CDR3 nucleotides are TGTGCCAGCAGCTTGCCTAGGGACAGCCCTAGCACAGATACGCAGTATTTT. Its translation is CASSLPRDSPSTDTQYF. Full variable domain (missing parts from reference TRBV7-2 and TRBJ2-3): GAGVSQSPSNKVTEKGKDVELRCDPISGHTALYWYRQSLGQGLEFLIYFQGNSAPDKSGLPSDRFSAERTGGSVSTLTIQRTQQEDSAVYLCASSLPRDSPSTDTQYFGPGTRLTVL.

The chain employs TRBV5-1 and TRBJ2-7, with 12 bases matching TRBD2. The CDR3 has 16 amino acids. Germline values: CDR1 SGHRS, CDR2 YFSETQ. Unmatched junction bases numbered 8, after V lost 4 bases and J lost 3 bases. The CDR3 DNA follows: TGCGCCAGCAGCCCGACTAGCGGGGGAACCCTCTACGAGCAGTACTTC. Translation gives CASSPTSGGTLYEQYF.

The table lists this clone with a count of one. V gene TRBV4-3 combines with J gene TRBJ2-1, with 7 bases lining up with TRBD2. CDR1 LGHNA and CDR2 YSLEER come from the germline V gene. V trimming: 2 bases; J trimming: 5 bases; junction bases outside the gene matches: 6. This CDR3 is built from 15 residues. The CDR3 loop reads CASSQFQGGNNEQFF. CDR3 sequence (DNA): TGCGCCAGCAGCCAATTTCAGGGAGGGAACAATGAGCAGTTCTTC.

The chain couples TRBV5-8 to TRBJ2-5, with 8 nucleotides matching TRBD2. The CDR3 is made up of 16 amino acids. V shed 8 bases, J shed 9 bases, and the junction held 21 bases outside the gene matches. The germline gives CDR1 SGHTS, CDR2 YDEGEE. The CDR3 nucleotides read TGTGCCAGTTGCCCCGGATATAGCGGGGCTCTTGCGGCCCAGTACTTC. This encodes CASCPGYSGALAAQYF.

The chain couples TRBV13 to TRBJ1-2; TRBD1 matches at 7 bases. J lost 7 bases, V lost 0 bases, and 2 bases had no gene match. This CDR3 is built from 13 residues. Germline-derived CDR1 and CDR2 are PRHDT and FYEKMQ (reference sequence). The CDR3 protein is CASSLGQGIGYTF. CDR3 sequence (DNA): TGTGCCAGCAGCTTAGGACAGGGGATTGGCTACACCTTC.

The genes are TRBV19 and TRBJ1-4, with D uncertain. The germline CDR1 and CDR2 sequences are LNHDA and SQIVND (reference sequence). This CDR3 is built from 16 residues. The V and J ends lost 11 bases and 8 bases respectively, with 27 bases between them. The CDR3 coding sequence is TGTGCCTCGGAAGGTACCAATCCCGGGAGTCACGAAAAACTGTTTTTT. The encoded protein is CASEGTNPGSHEKLFF.

The gene calls are TRBV5-1 and TRBJ2-5, with D possibly TRBD1 on 7 matching bases. The CDR3 length is 16 residues. The germline V gene encodes CDR1 SGHRS and CDR2 YFSETQ. The germline V and J ends were trimmed by 4 bases and 4 bases, with 20 bases remaining between them. CDR3 region: CASSLVAGGSRETQYF. The CDR3 bases are TGCGCCAGCAGCCTGGTGGCAGGGGGGTCCCGAGAGACCCAGTACTTC.